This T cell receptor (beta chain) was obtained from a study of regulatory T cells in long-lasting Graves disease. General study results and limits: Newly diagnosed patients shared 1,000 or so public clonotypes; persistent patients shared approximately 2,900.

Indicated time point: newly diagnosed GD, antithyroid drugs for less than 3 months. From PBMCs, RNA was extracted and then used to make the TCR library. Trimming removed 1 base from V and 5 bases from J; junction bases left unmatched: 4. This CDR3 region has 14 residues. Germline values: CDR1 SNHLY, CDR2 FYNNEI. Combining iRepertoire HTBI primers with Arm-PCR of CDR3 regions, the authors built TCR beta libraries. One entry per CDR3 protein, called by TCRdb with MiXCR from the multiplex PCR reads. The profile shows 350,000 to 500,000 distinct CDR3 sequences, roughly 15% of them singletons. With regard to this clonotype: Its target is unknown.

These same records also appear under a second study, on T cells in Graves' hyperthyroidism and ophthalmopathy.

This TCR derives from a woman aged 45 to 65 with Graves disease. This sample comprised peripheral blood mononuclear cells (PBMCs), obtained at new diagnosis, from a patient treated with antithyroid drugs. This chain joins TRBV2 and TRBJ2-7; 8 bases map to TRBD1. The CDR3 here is CASSEGAGGHEQYF. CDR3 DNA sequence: TGTGCCAGCAGTGAAGGGGCAGGGGGCCACGAGCAGTACTTC.